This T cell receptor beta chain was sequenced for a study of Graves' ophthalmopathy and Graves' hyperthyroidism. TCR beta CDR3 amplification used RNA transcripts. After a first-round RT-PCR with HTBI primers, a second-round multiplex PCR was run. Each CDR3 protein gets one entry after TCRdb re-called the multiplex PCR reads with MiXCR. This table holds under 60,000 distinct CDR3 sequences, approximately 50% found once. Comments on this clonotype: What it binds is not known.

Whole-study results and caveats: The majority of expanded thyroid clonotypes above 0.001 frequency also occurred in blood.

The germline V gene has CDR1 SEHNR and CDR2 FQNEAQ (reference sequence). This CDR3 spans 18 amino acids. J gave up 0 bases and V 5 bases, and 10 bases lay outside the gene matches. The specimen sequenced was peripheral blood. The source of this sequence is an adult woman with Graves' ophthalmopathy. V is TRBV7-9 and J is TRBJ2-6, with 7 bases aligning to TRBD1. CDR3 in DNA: TGTGCCAGCAGCCAAGTAACAGGGGCGGGCTCTGGGGCCAACGTCCTGACTTTC. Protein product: CASSQVTGAGSGANVLTF.